This T cell receptor (beta chain) is from a study of blood T cell repertoires in COVID-19. Germline CDR1 SGHVS, CDR2 FQNEAQ. V was cut by 4 bases and J by 6 bases, with 16 bases left in between. CDR3 length: 14 residues. Using immunoSEQ multiplex PCR, the repertoire was profiled, and TCRdb retains in-frame clones only, with some absent. Here the sample spans under 300,000 clones, roughly 90% being singletons. This TCR was recovered from a woman aged 25 to 39 with acute or convalescent COVID-19. This chain uses TRBV7-8 with TRBJ2-7, with a possible D match to TRBD2 (6 bases). The sequencing sample was made of peripheral blood. The CDR3 protein is CASSSVGGSGEQYF. The CDR3 coding sequence is TGTGCCAGCAGCTCCGTGGGTGGTAGCGGCGAGCAGTACTTC.